The source of this T cell receptor beta chain is a study of T cell responses to AZD1222 COVID-19 vaccine. V shed 0 bases, J shed 2 bases, and the junction held 10 bases outside the gene matches. This CDR3 is 18 amino acids long. CDR1 is MGHRA, CDR2 YSYEKL, per germline. Clones were sequenced by immunoSEQ multiplex PCR, and TCRdb holds only the in-frame ones, with some missing. The data show some 150,000 clones, 85% to 95% seen once. Points on this clone: The antigen is undetermined.

Findings and limits, study-wide: Spike-specific TCR breadth rose after two AZD1222 doses, and depth rose as well. Along spike, vaccine-associated CD4 TCRs were found throughout, with dominance at 160-218 and 743-854. The donor cohort was predominantly white British with a female majority, and clonal diversity may have been underestimated. The study sampled repertoires only after the peak T cell response.

The specimen was peripheral blood, collected on day 0 of AZD1222 vaccination. V and J are TRBV4-1 and TRBJ2-3; 8 bases are shared with TRBD1. The TCR was taken from an adult in good health. The CDR3 loop reads CASSQDSADRGLTDTQYF. The CDR3, as DNA: TGCGCCAGCAGCCAAGATTCTGCAGACAGGGGCCTCACAGATACGCAGTATTTT.